The rows below give T cell receptor beta chains drawn from one sample of a study of CD8 T cells in ankylosing spondylitis. TCRdb passed the 5' RACE reads through MiXCR, listing each CDR3 protein once. The sample holds approximately 220,000 distinct CDR3 sequences, approximately 20% seen once. Sequences were obtained from blood, either unsorted or a sorted T cell fraction (not recorded which). These receptors all come from a male donor with ankylosing spondylitis. The CDR3 runs from the conserved cysteine through the conserved F or W. A D gene is named only where the DNA matches it firmly. Clone size, where shown, is once, few, many, or a class for clones that have expanded.

v_call	d_call	j_call	clone_size	cdr3_nt	cdr3_aa
TRBV7-2	NA	TRBJ1-4	NA	TGTGCCAGCAGCCCTAAGCCAAAACTGTTTTTT	CASSPKPKLFF
TRBV6-4	NA	TRBJ1-1	few	TGTGCCAGCAGTGACTCCCCCGGGGGGATTGATGAAGCTTTCTTT	CASSDSPGGIDEAFF
TRBV6-2/TRBV6-3	NA	TRBJ2-3	NA	TGTGCCAGCAGTTACTCGAATTCGTTCACAGATACGCAGTATTTT	CASSYSNSFTDTQYF
TRBV4-1	TRBD2	TRBJ2-7	few	TGCGCCAGCAGCCCAGAAGCGGGAGGGCCCAACGAGCAGTACTTC	CASSPEAGGPNEQYF
TRBV20-1	TRBD2	TRBJ2-4	NA	TGCAGTGCTAGGGGGACTAGCAGGGAAAACATTCAGTACTTC	CSARGTSRENIQYF
TRBV20-1	TRBD1	TRBJ1-2	NA	TGCAGTGCTGGGACAGTCTATGGCTACACCTTC	CSAGTVYGYTF
TRBV3-1	NA	TRBJ2-1	few	TGTGCCAGCAGCCAAGAAGTGCTAGGTGTTGAGCAGTTCTTC	CASSQEVLGVEQFF
TRBV29-1	TRBD1	TRBJ2-2	few	TGCAGCGCGCTACTACAGGGGAACGGGGAGCTGTTTTTT	CSALLQGNGELFF
TRBV29-1	NA	TRBJ1-1	many	TGCAGCGTTGGTACACCGACGTCTGCTGCTTTCTTT	CSVGTPTSAAFF
TRBV12-3/TRBV12-4	NA	TRBJ2-1	many	TGTGCCAGCAGTTTATCCGGACGCAATGAGCAGTTCTTC	CASSLSGRNEQFF
TRBV24-1	NA	TRBJ2-1	NA	TGTGCCACCAGTGGCTCGGGTCTAGCGCTCTCCTACAATGAGCAGTTCTTC	CATSGSGLALSYNEQFF
TRBV12-3/TRBV12-4	TRBD2	TRBJ2-7	NA	TGTGCCAGCAGTTTGACTAGCGGGGTCTACGAGCAGTACTTC	CASSLTSGVYEQYF
TRBV7-9	TRBD1	TRBJ2-5	NA	TGTGCCAGCAGCTGGACAGGGAGTGAGACCCAGTACTTC	CASSWTGSETQYF
TRBV25-1	TRBD1	TRBJ1-1	NA	TGTGCCAGCAGTGCCTCAGGGGGGGTAGAGAAAACTGAAGCTTTCTTT	CASSASGGVEKTEAFF
TRBV13	NA	TRBJ1-2	NA	TGTGCCAGCAGAACCCGGGGTAGCAAATCCTATGGCTACACCTTC	CASRTRGSKSYGYTF
TRBV20-1	TRBD2	TRBJ2-2	NA	TGCAGTGCTAGAGATCTATCTAGCGGGAGAGTGTACACCGGGGAGCTGTTTTTT	CSARDLSSGRVYTGELFF
TRBV14	NA	TRBJ1-1	NA	TGTGCCAGCAGCCGTCTGCTCAGCGGTCTGATGAACACTGAAGCTTTCTTT	CASSRLLSGLMNTEAFF
TRBV2	TRBD2	TRBJ2-3	NA	TGTGCCAGCAGTGCAGCGGGGGGCACAGATACGCAGTATTTT	CASSAAGGTDTQYF
TRBV28	NA	TRBJ2-1	NA	TGTGCCAGCAGTTTATGGCGGGGCTCCTACAATGAGCAGTTCTTC	CASSLWRGSYNEQFF
TRBV15	TRBD2	TRBJ2-4	many	TGTGCCACCAGCAGTAGCGGGAGAGGGGACATTCAGTACTTC	CATSSSGRGDIQYF
TRBV12-3/TRBV12-4	NA	TRBJ1-3	many	TGTGCCAGCAGTTACTATATCAACACCATATATTTT	CASSYYINTIYF
TRBV12-3/TRBV12-4	NA	TRBJ2-7	NA	TGTGCCAGCAGTTTTCGGCAGGGAATCTCCTACGAGCAGTACTTC	CASSFRQGISYEQYF
TRBV10-1	TRBD2	TRBJ2-7	few	TGCGCCAGCAGTGAGGATGGTATAGCGGGGCCCTACGAGCAGTACTTC	CASSEDGIAGPYEQYF
TRBV20-1	NA	TRBJ2-1	NA	TGCAGTGACCTGGGGTACCAGGTGAATGAGCAGTTCTTC	CSDLGYQVNEQFF
TRBV27	TRBD2	TRBJ2-2	few	TGTGCCAGCAGTCCGGGACTAGCGGAGTACACCGGGGAGCTGTTTTTT	CASSPGLAEYTGELFF
TRBV3-1	NA	TRBJ1-3	NA	TGTGCCAGCAGCCCCCAGACCGGAAACACCATATATTTT	CASSPQTGNTIYF
TRBV6-2/TRBV6-3	TRBD1	TRBJ2-7	NA	TGTGCCAGCAGTTACGAGCCAGGGGGCTATTACGAGCAGTACTTC	CASSYEPGGYYEQYF
TRBV12-3/TRBV12-4	NA	TRBJ2-1	NA	TGTGCCAGCAGTTTAGCGCGAGGGGAAGGCTCCTACAATGAGCAGTTCTTC	CASSLARGEGSYNEQFF
TRBV11-2	TRBD2	TRBJ2-2	NA	TGTGCCAGCCAGCCCTGGGGGGGAATCGGGGAGCTGTTTTTT	CASQPWGGIGELFF
TRBV7-9	NA	TRBJ1-1	NA	TGTGCCAGCAGCTTAGGAGTGACAGTTGAAGCTTTCTTT	CASSLGVTVEAFF